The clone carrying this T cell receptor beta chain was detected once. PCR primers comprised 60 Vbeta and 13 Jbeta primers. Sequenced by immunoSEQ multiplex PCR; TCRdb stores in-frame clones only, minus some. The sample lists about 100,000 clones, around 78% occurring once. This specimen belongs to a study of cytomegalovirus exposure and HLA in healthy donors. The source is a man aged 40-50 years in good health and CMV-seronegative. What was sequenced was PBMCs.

The CDR3 bases are TGTGCCAGTAGTGTCAGTCGGGGCAATCAGCCCCAGCATTTT. Translating it yields CASSVSRGNQPQHF. This chain links TRBV19 with TRBJ1-5; no clear D. The germline V gene has CDR1 LNHDA and CDR2 SQIVND (reference sequence). With 5 bases removed from V and 2 bases from J, the gap between germline ends came to 10 bases. The CDR3 is made up of 14 amino acids.